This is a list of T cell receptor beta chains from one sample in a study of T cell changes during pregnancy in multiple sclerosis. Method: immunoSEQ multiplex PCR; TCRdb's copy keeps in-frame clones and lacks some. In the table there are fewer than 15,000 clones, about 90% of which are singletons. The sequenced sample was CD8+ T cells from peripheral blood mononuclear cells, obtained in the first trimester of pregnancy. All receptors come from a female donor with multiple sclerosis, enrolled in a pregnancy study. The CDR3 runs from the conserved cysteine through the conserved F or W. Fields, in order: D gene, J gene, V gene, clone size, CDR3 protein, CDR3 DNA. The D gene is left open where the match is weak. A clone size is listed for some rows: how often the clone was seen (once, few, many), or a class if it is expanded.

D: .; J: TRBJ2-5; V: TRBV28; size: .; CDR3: CASSPASGETQYF; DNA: TGTGCCAGCAGTCCTGCGTCCGGGGAGACCCAGTACTTC
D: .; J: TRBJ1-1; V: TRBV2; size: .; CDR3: CASSDFPGAFF; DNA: TGTGCCAGCAGTGACTTTCCGGGAGCTTTCTTT
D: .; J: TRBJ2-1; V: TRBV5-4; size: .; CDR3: CASSLGASYNEQFF; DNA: TGTGCCAGCAGCTTGGGGGCTTCCTACAATGAGCAGTTCTTC
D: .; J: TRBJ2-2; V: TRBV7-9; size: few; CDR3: CASSIPTRSLNTGELFF; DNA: TGTGCCAGCAGCATACCGACTAGAAGCCTGAACACCGGGGAGCTGTTTTTT
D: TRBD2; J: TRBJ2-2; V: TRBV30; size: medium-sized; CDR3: CAWSSGGVDTGELFF; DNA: TGTGCCTGGTCTAGCGGGGGGGTGGACACCGGGGAGCTGTTTTTT
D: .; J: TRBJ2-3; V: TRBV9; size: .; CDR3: CASSASQGQADF; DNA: TGTGCCAGCAGCGCGAGCCAGGGACAAGCAGATTTT
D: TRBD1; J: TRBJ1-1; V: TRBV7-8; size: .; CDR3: CASSLARGTGGTEAFF; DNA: TGTGCCAGCAGCTTAGCGCGGGGGACAGGGGGCACTGAAGCTTTCTTT
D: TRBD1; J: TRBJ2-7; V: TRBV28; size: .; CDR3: CASSLWGQGPYEQYF; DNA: TGTGCCAGCAGTTTATGGGGACAGGGTCCCTACGAGCAGTACTTC
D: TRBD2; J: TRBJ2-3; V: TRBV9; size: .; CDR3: CASSSSTSGGLPDTQYF; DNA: TGTGCCAGCAGCTCCTCGACTAGCGGGGGGCTCCCAGATACGCAGTATTTT
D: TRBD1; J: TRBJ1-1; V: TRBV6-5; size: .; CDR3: CASSYSGGPEDTEAFF; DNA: TGTGCCAGCAGTTACTCAGGGGGCCCGGAGGATACTGAAGCTTTCTTT
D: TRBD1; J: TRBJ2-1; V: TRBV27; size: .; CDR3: CASSFTGTGPESSYNEQFF; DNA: TGTGCCAGCAGTTTTACCGGGACAGGGCCTGAGAGCTCCTACAATGAGCAGTTCTTC
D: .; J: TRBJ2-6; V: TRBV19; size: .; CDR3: CASSIDPGTGANVLTF; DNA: TGTGCCAGTAGTATCGACCCGGGGACTGGGGCCAACGTCCTGACTTTC
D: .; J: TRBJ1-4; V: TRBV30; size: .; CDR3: CAWTGGRDEKLFF; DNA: TGTGCCTGGACGGGGGGGCGGGATGAAAAACTGTTTTTT
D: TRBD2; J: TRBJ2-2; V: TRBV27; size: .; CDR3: CASSLLAGGKTGELFF; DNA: TGTGCCAGCAGTTTATTAGCGGGGGGTAAAACCGGGGAGCTGTTTTTT
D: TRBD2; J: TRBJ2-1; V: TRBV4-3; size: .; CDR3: CASSQDVAGSSYNEQFF; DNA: TGCGCCAGCAGCCAAGATGTAGCGGGGAGCTCCTACAATGAGCAGTTCTTC
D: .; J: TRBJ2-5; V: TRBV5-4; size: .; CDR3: CASSLVGGGETQYF; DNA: TGTGCCAGCAGCTTGGTTGGGGGCGGAGAGACCCAGTACTTC
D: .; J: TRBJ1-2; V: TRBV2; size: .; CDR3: CASSEYAANYGYTF; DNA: TGTGCCAGCAGTGAGTACGCGGCTAACTATGGCTACACCTTC
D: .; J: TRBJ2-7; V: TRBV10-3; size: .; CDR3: CAAGAQGSGSYEQYF; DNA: TGTGCCGCAGGGGCACAGGGTTCGGGCTCCTACGAGCAGTACTTC
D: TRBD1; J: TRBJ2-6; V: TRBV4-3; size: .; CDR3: CASSPLLAGTAGANVLTF; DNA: TGCGCCAGCAGCCCACTTCTTGCTGGGACAGCAGGGGCCAACGTCCTGACTTTC
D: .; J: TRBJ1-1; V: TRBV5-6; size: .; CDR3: CASSLEGENTEAFF; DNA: TGTGCCAGCAGCTTGGAGGGAGAGAACACTGAAGCTTTCTTT
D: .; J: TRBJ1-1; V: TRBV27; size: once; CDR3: CASSSGAGRLTTEAFF; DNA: TGTGCCAGCAGCTCCGGAGCAGGGAGGCTGACGACTGAAGCTTTCTTT
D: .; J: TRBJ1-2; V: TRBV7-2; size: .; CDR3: CASSIGGELYGYTF; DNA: TGTGCCAGCAGCATAGGGGGGGAACTCTATGGCTACACCTTC
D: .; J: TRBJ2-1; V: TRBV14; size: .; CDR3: CASSQGAGTQSYNEQFF; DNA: TGTGCCAGCAGCCAAGGGGCCGGGACACAATCCTACAATGAGCAGTTCTTC
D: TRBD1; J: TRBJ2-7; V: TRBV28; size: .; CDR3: CASSFVGQGYEQYF; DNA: TGTGCCAGCAGTTTTGTGGGACAGGGCTACGAGCAGTACTTC
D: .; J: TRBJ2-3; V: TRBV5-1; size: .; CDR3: CASSSPPGGPTDTQYF; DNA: TGCGCCAGCAGCTCCCCTCCGGGGGGCCCCACAGATACGCAGTATTTT
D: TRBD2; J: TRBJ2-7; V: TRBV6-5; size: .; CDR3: CASGTSAFYEQYF; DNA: TGTGCCAGCGGGACTAGCGCCTTCTACGAGCAGTACTTC
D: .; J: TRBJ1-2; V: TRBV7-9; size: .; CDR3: CASSLGWAYGYTF; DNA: TGTGCCAGCAGCTTAGGTTGGGCCTATGGCTACACCTTC
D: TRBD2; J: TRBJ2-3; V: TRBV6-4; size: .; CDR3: CASSDSSGGTDTQYF; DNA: TGTGCCAGTAGTGACTCAAGCGGGGGCACAGATACGCAGTATTTT
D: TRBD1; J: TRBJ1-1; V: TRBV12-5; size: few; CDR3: CASGLDRSTEAFF; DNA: TGTGCTAGTGGCCTGGACAGGAGCACTGAAGCTTTCTTT
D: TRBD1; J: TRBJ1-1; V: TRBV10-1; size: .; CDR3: CAILRKADATGQGENTEAFF; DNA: TGCGCCATCCTAAGGAAGGCTGATGCTACCGGACAGGGCGAGAACACTGAAGCTTTCTTT
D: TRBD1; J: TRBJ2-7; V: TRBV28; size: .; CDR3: CASSWTGGGLEQYF; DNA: TGTGCCAGCAGTTGGACAGGGGGTGGTCTCGAGCAGTACTTC
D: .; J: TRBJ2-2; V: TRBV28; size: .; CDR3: CASETQNTGELFF; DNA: TGTGCCAGCGAGACACAGAACACCGGGGAGCTGTTTTTT
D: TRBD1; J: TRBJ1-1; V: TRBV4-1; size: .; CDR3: CASSQGQGGGEAFF; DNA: TGCGCCAGCAGCCAAGGACAGGGGGGTGGTGAAGCTTTCTTT
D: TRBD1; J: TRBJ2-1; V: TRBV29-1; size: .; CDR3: CSVRTGGDNEQFF; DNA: TGCAGCGTCCGAACAGGGGGTGACAATGAGCAGTTCTTC
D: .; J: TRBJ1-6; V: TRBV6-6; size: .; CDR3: CASNPGGSYNSPLHF; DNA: TGTGCCAGCAACCCGGGGGGATCCTATAATTCACCCCTCCACTTT
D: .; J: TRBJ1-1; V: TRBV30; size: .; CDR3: CAWRSKGGAFF; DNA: TGTGCCTGGAGGTCCAAGGGAGGGGCTTTCTTT
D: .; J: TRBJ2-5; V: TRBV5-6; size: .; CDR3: CASSLVGAGKYF; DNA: TGTGCCAGCAGCTTGGTGGGGGCAGGGAAGTACTTC
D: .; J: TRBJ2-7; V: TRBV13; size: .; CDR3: CASTSRGSYEQYF; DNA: TGTGCCAGCACGAGCAGGGGTTCCTACGAGCAGTACTTC
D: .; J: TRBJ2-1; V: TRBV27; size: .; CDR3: CASSLYSEGNEQFF; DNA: TGTGCCAGCAGTTTGTATTCGGAGGGGAATGAGCAGTTCTTC
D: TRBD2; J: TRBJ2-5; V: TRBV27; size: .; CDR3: CASRPLTGGETQYF; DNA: TGTGCCAGCAGGCCCCTGACGGGGGGGGAGACCCAGTACTTC
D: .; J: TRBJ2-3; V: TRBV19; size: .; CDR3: CASNKGEVTDTQYF; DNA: TGTGCCAGTAATAAGGGAGAAGTGACAGATACGCAGTATTTT
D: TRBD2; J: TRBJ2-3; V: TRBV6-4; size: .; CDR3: CASSGTSGGDTQYF; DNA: TGTGCCAGCAGTGGGACTAGCGGGGGAGATACGCAGTATTTT
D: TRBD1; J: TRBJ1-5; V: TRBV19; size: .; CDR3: CASSIRDRGQPQHF; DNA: TGTGCCAGTAGTATCCGGGACAGGGGACAGCCCCAGCATTTT
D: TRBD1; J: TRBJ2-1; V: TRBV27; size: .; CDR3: CASSLGTGAISLYNEQFF; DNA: TGTGCCAGCAGTTTGGGGACAGGGGCCATTTCCCTCTACAATGAGCAGTTCTTC
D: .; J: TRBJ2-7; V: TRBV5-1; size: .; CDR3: CASSLSPHPRASPYEQYF; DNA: TGCGCCAGCAGCTTGTCCCCCCACCCCAGGGCCTCACCCTACGAGCAGTACTTC
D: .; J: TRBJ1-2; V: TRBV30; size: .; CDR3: CAWGHGNYGYTF; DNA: TGTGCCTGGGGACACGGTAACTATGGCTACACCTTC
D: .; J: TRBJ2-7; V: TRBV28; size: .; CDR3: CASSLWFGGHEQYF; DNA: TGTGCCAGCAGTTTGTGGTTCGGGGGGCACGAGCAGTACTTC
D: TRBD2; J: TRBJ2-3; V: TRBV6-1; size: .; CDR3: CASSEGGGGADTQYF; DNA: TGTGCCAGCAGTGAAGGCGGGGGAGGCGCAGATACGCAGTATTTT
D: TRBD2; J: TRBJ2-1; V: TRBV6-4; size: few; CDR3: CASSDSTSGEINEQFF; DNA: TGTGCCAGCAGTGACTCGACTAGCGGGGAGATCAATGAGCAGTTCTTC
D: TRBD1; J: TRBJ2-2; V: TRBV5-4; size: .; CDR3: CASNSPGQGGTGELFF; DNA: TGTGCCAGCAATTCCCCGGGACAGGGGGGCACCGGGGAGCTGTTTTTT
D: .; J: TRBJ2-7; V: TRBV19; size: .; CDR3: CASSPLAGATYEQYF; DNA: TGTGCCAGTAGTCCCCTCGCGGGGGCGACGTACGAGCAGTACTTC
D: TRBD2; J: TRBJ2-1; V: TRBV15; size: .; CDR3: CATSSRTSGDNEQFF; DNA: TGTGCCACCAGCAGCAGGACTAGCGGGGACAATGAGCAGTTCTTC
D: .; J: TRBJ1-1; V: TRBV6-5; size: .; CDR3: CASGREAAFF; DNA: TGTGCCAGCGGGAGGGAAGCAGCTTTCTTT
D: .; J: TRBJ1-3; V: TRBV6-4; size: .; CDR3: CASSPTGDSGNTIYF; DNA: TGTGCCAGCAGTCCCACGGGGGACTCTGGAAACACCATATATTTT